The clone carrying this T cell receptor (beta chain) was counted only a few times. Antigen: not known. The entry originates in a study of T cells in localized non-small cell lung cancer. The protocol was immunoSEQ multiplex PCR, while the TCRdb copy is restricted to in-frame clones and leaves out a portion. The data hold approximately 1,300 clones, with 23% observed a single time. Lung adjacent to the tumor, free of atypia, was sampled at least 2 cm from its margin. Findings and limits, study-wide: The appearance of a median approximately 57 of the top 100 tumor clones was seen in adjacent lung. Heterogeneity is still possible, as just one tumor region was sequenced.

The length of the CDR3 is 13 residues. V lost 6 bases to trimming and J lost 7 bases; unmatched junction nucleotides: 7. CDR1 and CDR2 from the germline V gene are MNHGY and SAAAGT. Material: normal lung tissue next to the tumor, obtained before any cancer treatment. The source is a female donor over 55 with stage I squamous cell lung carcinoma. The V gene is TRBV6-8, the J gene TRBJ2-3, with 7 bases matching TRBD1. CDR3 DNA sequence: TGTGCCAGCAGCGGCGACAGGGTGAATACGCAGTATTTT. The encoded protein is CASSGDRVNTQYF.